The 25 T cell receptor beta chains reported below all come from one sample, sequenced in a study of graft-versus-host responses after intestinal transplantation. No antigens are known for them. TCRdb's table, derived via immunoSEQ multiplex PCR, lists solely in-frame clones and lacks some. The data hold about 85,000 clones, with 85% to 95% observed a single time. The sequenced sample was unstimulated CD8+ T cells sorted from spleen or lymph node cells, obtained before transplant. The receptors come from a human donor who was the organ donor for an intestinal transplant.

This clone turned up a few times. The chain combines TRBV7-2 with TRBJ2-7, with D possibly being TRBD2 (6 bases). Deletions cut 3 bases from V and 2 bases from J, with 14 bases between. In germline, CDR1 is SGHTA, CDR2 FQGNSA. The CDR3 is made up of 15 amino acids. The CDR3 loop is CASSLLADATYEQYF. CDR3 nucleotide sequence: TGTGCCAGCAGCTTGTTAGCGGACGCTACCTACGAGCAGTACTTC.

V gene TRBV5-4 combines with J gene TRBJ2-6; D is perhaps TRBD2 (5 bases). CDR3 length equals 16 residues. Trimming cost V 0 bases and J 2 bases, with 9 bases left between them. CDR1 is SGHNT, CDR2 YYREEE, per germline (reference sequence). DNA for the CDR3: TGTGCCAGCAGCTTGGAGTACGGGGCTGGGGCCAACGTCCTGACTTTC. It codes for CASSLEYGAGANVLTF.

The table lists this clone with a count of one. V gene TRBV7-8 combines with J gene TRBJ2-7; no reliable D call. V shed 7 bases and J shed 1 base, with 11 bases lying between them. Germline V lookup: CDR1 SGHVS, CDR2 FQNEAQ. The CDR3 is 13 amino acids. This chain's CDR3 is CASTLDRSYEQYF. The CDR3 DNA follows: TGTGCCAGCACTCTCGACCGGTCCTACGAGCAGTACTTC.

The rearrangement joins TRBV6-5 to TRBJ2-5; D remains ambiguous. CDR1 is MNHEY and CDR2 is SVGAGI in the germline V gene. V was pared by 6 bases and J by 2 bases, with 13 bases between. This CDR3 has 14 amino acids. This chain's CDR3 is CASRLGSGQETQYF. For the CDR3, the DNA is TGTGCCAGCAGACTTGGATCAGGACAAGAGACCCAGTACTTC.

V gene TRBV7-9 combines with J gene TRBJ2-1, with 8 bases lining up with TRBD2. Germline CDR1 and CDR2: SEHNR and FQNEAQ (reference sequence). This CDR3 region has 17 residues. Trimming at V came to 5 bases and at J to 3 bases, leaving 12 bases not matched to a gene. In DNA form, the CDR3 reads TGTGCCAGCAGCCCCCTGGAGCGGGAGATTCTCTACAATGAGCAGTTCTTC. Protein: CASSPLEREILYNEQFF.

CDR3 sequence (DNA): TGCGCCAGCAGCTGGCGGGCGGGAATCTACAATGAGCAGTTCTTC. Translation: CASSWRAGIYNEQFF. The rearrangement links TRBV5-1 to TRBJ2-1; a possible D gene is TRBD2 (6 bases). Germline-derived CDR1 and CDR2 are SGHRS and YFSETQ. This CDR3 contains 15 residues. V lost 3 bases and J 3 bases, leaving 13 bases between the germline ends.

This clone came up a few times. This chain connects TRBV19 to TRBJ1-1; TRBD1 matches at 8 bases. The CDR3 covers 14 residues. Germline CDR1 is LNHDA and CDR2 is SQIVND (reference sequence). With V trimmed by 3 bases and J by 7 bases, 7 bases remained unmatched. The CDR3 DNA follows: TGTGCCAGTAGTATCCGGGACAGGCGTAATGAAGCTTTCTTT. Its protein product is CASSIRDRRNEAFF.

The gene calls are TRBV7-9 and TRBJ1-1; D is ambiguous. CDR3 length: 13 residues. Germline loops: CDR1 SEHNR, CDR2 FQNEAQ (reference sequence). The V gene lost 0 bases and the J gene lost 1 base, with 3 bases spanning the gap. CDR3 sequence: CASSLAGNTEAFF. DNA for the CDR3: TGTGCCAGCAGCTTAGCTGGGAACACTGAAGCTTTCTTT.

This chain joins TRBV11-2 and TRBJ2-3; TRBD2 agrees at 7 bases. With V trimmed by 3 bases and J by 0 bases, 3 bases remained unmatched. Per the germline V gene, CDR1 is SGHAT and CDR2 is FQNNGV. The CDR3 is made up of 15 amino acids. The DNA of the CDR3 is TGTGCCAGCAGCTTTTCCGGGGGGAGCACAGATACGCAGTATTTT. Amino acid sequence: CASSFSGGSTDTQYF.

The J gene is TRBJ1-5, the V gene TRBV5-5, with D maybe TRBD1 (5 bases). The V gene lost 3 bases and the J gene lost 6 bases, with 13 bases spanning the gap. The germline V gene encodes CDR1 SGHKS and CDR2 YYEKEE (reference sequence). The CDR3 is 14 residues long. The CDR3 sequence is CASSYDSLPQPQHF. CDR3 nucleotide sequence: TGTGCCAGCAGCTACGACAGCTTGCCTCAGCCCCAGCATTTT.

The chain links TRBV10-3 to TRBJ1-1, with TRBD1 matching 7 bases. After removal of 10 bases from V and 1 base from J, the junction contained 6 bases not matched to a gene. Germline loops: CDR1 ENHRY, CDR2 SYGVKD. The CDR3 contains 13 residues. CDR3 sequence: CATRDRENTEAFF. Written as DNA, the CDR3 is TGTGCCACCCGGGACAGAGAGAACACTGAAGCTTTCTTT.

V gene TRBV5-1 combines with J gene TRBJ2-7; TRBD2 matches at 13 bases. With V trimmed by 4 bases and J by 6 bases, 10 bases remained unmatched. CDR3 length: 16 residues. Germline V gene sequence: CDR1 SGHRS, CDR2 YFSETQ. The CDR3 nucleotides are TGCGCCAGCAGCGCCTCAGGACTAGCGGGAGTTCGCGAGCAGTACTTC. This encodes CASSASGLAGVREQYF.

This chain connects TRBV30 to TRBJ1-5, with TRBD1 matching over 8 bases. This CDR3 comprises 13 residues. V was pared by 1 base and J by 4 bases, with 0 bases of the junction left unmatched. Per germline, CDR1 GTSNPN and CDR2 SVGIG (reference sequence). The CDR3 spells CAWSGQGNQPQHF. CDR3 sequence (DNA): TGTGCCTGGAGTGGACAGGGGAATCAGCCCCAGCATTTT.

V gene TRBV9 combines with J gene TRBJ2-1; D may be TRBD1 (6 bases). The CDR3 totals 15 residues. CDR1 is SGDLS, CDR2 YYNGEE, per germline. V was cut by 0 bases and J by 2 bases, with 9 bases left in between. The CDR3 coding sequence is TGTGCCAGCAGCGTAGAGGGGGAAACCTACAATGAGCAGTTCTTC. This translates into CASSVEGETYNEQFF.

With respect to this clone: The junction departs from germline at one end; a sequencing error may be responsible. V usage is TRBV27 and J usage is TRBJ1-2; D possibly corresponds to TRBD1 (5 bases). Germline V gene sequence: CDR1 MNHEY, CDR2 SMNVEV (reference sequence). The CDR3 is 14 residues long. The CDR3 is CASSPQGADYGHTF. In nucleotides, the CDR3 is TGTGCCAGCAGTCCACAAGGGGCAGACTATGGCCACACCTTC.

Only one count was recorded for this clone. The CDR3 region has the DNA TGTGCCAGCAGCTTAGAAGACATCTCCTACGAGCAGTACTTC. Its translation: CASSLEDISYEQYF. The chain has TRBV11-2 and TRBJ2-7; D remains ambiguous. CDR1 SGHAT and CDR2 FQNNGV come from the germline V gene. CDR3 length: 14 residues. V shed 0 bases and J shed 0 bases, with 6 bases lying between them.

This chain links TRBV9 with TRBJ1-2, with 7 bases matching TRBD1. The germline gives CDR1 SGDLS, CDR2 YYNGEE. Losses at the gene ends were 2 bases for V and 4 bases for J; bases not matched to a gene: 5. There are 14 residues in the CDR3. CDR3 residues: CASSVGGDSYGYTF. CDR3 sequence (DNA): TGTGCCAGCAGCGTCGGTGGGGACAGCTATGGCTACACCTTC.

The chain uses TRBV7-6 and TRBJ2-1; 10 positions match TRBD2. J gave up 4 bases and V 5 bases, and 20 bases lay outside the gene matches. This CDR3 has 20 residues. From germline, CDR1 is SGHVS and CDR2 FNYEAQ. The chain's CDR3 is CASSHPDRGLAEVPYNEQFF. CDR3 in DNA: TGTGCCAGCAGCCATCCCGACCGAGGACTAGCGGAGGTCCCTTACAATGAGCAGTTCTTC.

CDR3 nucleotides: TGTGCCTGGAAGGACAAGGGCAATCAGCCCCAGCATTTT. Its protein product is CAWKDKGNQPQHF. The chain carries TRBV30 and TRBJ1-5; weak D call: TRBD1 (5 bases). CDR1 and CDR2 (germline): GTSNPN, SVGIG (reference sequence). The CDR3 sequence is 13 residues long. The V end lost 4 bases, the J end lost 2 bases, and 9 bases lay between the germline ends.

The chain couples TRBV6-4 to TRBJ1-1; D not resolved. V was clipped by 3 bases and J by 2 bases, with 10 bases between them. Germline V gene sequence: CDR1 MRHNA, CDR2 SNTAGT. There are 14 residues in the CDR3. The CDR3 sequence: CASSENRANTEAFF. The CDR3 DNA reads TGTGCCAGCAGTGAAAACAGAGCCAACACTGAAGCTTTCTTT.

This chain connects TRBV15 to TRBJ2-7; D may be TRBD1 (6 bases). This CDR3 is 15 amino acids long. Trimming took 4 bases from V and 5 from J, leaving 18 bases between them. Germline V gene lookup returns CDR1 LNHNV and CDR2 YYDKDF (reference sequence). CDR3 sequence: CATSMQTGPRNEQYF. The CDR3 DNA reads TGTGCCACCAGCATGCAGACAGGCCCCCGGAACGAGCAGTACTTC.

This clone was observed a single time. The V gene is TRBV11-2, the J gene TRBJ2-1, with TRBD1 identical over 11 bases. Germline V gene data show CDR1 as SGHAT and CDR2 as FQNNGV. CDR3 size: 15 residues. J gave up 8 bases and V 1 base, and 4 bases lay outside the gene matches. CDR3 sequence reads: CASSLGGQGAYEQFF. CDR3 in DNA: TGTGCCAGCAGCTTAGGAGGACAGGGGGCCTATGAGCAGTTCTTC.

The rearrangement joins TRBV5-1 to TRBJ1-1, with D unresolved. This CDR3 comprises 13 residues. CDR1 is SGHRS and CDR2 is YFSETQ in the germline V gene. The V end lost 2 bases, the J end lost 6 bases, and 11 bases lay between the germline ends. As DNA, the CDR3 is TGCGCCAGCAGCTTATCTTCGATCGCTGAAGCTTTCTTT. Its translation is CASSLSSIAEAFF.

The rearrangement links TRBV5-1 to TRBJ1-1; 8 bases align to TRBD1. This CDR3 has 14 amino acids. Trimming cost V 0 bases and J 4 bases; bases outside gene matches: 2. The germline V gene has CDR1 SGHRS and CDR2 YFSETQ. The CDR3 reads CASSLGQGSTEAFF. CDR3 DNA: TGCGCCAGCAGCTTGGGACAGGGGAGCACTGAAGCTTTCTTT. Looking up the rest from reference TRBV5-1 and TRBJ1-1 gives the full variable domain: KAGVTQTPRYLIKTRGQQVTLSCSPISGHRSVSWYQQTPGQGLQFLFEYFSETQRNKGNFPGRFSGRQFSNSRSEMNVSTLELGDSALYLCASSLGQGSTEAFFGQGTRLTVV.

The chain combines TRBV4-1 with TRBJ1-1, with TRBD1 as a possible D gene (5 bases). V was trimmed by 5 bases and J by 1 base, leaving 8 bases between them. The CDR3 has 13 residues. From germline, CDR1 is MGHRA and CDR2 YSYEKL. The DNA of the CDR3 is TGCGCCAGCAGCTTCACAGGGAACACTGAAGCTTTCTTT. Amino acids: CASSFTGNTEAFF.